This T cell receptor (beta chain) was captured by sequencing in a study of CD8+ T cells in alopecia areata. Study-wide background: Affected scalp percentage gauged treated patients' severity. Study-wide results and caveats: Among the cells sequenced in scalp samples are also the resident alphabeta T cells of normal skin.

With regard to this clone: Antigen unknown.

As for treatment: oral pan-JAK inhibitor, 5-10 mg twice daily. Using a FACSAria, the CD4+ and CD8+ T cells were sorted from the PBMCs. RNA was isolated and reverse transcribed to cDNA, the sequencing template. Sequencing used immunoSEQ multiplex PCR; TCRdb keeps in-frame clones, though not all of them. This sample has about 120,000 clones; over 60% occur once, and the top ten carry more than 5.5%. Trimming shortened V by 8 bases and J by 2 bases, and 7 bases separated the two germline ends. The germline gives CDR1 MGHDK, CDR2 SYGVNS. The CDR3 has 11 amino acids. Sequences were derived from CD4+ T cells sorted from blood, sampled at week 4, from a patient treated with tofacitinib. The clonotype originates from a human donor with alopecia areata. This rearrangement joins TRBV25-1 to TRBJ2-7; D is ambiguous. For the CDR3, the DNA is TGTGCCAGCCGGAGTACCTACGAGCAGTACTTC. Translating it yields CASRSTYEQYF.